The text below deals with one TCR beta chain. This sample was taken from a study of blood T cell repertoires in COVID-19. Study summary: Samples came from the United States, Italy and Spain, spanning acute and convalescent COVID-19. T cells, B-cell-depleted T cells, or PBMCs provided the cDNA or gDNA that served as material.

This CDR3 spans 14 amino acids. Germline-derived CDR1 and CDR2 are PRHDT and FYEKMQ (reference sequence). The ends were cut back, 5 bases at V and 0 bases at J, with 10 bases in the middle. Under the authors' procedure: From reference gene primer amplification, estimates of nucleated cell counts were derived. TCRdb keeps only in-frame clones here, not all; method: immunoSEQ multiplex PCR. V and J calls plus clone size are reproduced from that table; the DNA served to infer D and trimming. The sample consists of 150,000 to 200,000 clones, 88% of them appearing once. The source is a man in his 60s with acute or convalescent COVID-19. Specimen: peripheral blood. This chain uses TRBV13 with TRBJ1-2, with a possible D match to TRBD1 (5 bases). The chain's CDR3 is CASSPRGANYGYTF. In DNA, the CDR3 is TGTGCCAGCAGCCCTCGGGGGGCTAACTATGGCTACACCTTC.